A single sample is the source of the 31 T cell receptor beta chains below, sequenced in a study of graft-versus-host responses after intestinal transplantation. The researchers put around 200,000 CFSE-labeled responder cells into plates with around 200,000 irradiated, violet-dye-labeled stimulator cells. Method: immunoSEQ multiplex PCR; TCRdb's copy keeps in-frame clones and lacks some. Found here are 15,000 to 20,000 clones, around 42% of them singletons; the top ten hold around 3.5%. Sequences were derived from alloreactive CD8+ T cells from a mixed lymphocyte reaction culture, sampled before intestinal transplant. This sample's subset: CFSE-low proliferating T cells sorted from roughly six-day pre-transplant mixed lymphocyte reaction (GvH or HvG direction). All receptors derive from a human patient who received an intestinal transplant.

A few counts support this clone. This chain uses TRBV20-1 with TRBJ1-1, with 8 positions matching TRBD1. V shed 5 bases and J 6 bases; nucleotides not matched to a gene: 2. Per germline, CDR1 DFQATT and CDR2 SNEGSKA (reference sequence). CDR3 length equals 11 residues. The CDR3 loop is CSALQGAEAFF. The CDR3 DNA reads as TGCAGTGCTTTACAGGGGGCTGAAGCTTTCTTT.

This clone was detected a few times. This chain links TRBV10-3 with TRBJ2-7; 7 bases match TRBD2. Trimming at V came to 1 base and at J to 6 bases, leaving 9 bases not matched to a gene. The CDR3 length is 15 residues. CDR1 is ENHRY and CDR2 is SYGVKD in the germline V gene. The CDR3 is CAISEWLAGDGEQYF. As DNA, the CDR3 is TGTGCCATCAGTGAGTGGTTAGCGGGTGACGGCGAGCAGTACTTC.

The chain uses TRBV6-5 and TRBJ2-1, with TRBD1 as a possible D gene (6 bases). Germline V lookup: CDR1 MNHEY, CDR2 SVGAGI. The CDR3 has 15 amino acids. V lost 0 bases and J 5 bases, leaving 11 bases between the germline ends. The CDR3 nucleotides are TGTGCCAGCAGTTACTCGTCCAGGGGCAACAATGAGCAGTTCTTC. Residues: CASSYSSRGNNEQFF.

There are a few counts of this clone. The V gene is TRBV7-9, the J gene TRBJ1-1; D is undetermined. V was pared by 6 bases and J by 6 bases, with 17 bases between. Per the germline V gene, CDR1 is SEHNR and CDR2 is FQNEAQ (reference sequence). The CDR3 totals 14 residues. CDR3 sequence: CASRGPGPNSEAFF. Here the CDR3 DNA reads TGTGCCAGCAGGGGCCCCGGGCCCAATTCTGAAGCTTTCTTT.

This CDR3 is CASSPWTGIIYGYTF. The CDR3 region has the DNA TGTGCCAGCAGCCCCTGGACAGGGATTATATATGGCTACACCTTC. The chain couples TRBV27 to TRBJ1-2; 8 bases fit TRBD1. Germline CDR1 MNHEY, CDR2 SMNVEV (reference sequence). The CDR3 runs to 15 residues. With V trimmed by 6 bases and J by 5 bases, 11 bases remained unmatched.

This clone appeared a single time. V gene TRBV27 combines with J gene TRBJ2-2; D possibly corresponds to TRBD1 (5 bases). CDR1 MNHEY and CDR2 SMNVEV come from the germline V gene (reference sequence). Trimming left V 3 bases short and J 5 bases short, with 13 bases between. The CDR3 runs to 15 residues. The CDR3 DNA sequence: TGTGCCAGCAGTTTGGTTCAGGGAAGAACCGGGGAGCTGTTTTTT. It specifies CASSLVQGRTGELFF.

The sample holds a few counts of this clone. J is TRBJ2-7 and V is TRBV5-6; 7 positions agree with TRBD1. The CDR3 runs 14 residues. Germline values: CDR1 SGHDT, CDR2 YYEEEE. After removal of 4 bases from V and 4 bases from J, the junction contained 8 bases not matched to a gene. The CDR3 DNA follows: TGTGCCAGCAGCGACAGGGTGACAGGGTACGAGCAGTACTTC. It is translated as CASSDRVTGYEQYF. The complete variable domain, with remaining parts taken from reference TRBV5-6 and TRBJ2-7, reads DAGVTQSPTHLIKTRGQQVTLRCSPKSGHDTVSWYQQALGQGPQFIFQYYEEEERQRGNFPDRFSGHQFPNYSSELNVNALLLGDSALYLCASSDRVTGYEQYFGPGTRLTVT.

Sample share makes this clone medium-sized (0.01 to 0.1%). The chain joins TRBV10-3 to TRBJ2-7, with 8 bases identical to TRBD2. V gave up 3 bases and J gave up 2 bases; unmatched junction bases: 3. Germline CDR1 is ENHRY and CDR2 is SYGVKD. The length of the CDR3 is 14 residues. The CDR3 reads CAISDLAGAYEQYF. CDR3 DNA: TGTGCCATCAGTGATCTAGCGGGCGCCTACGAGCAGTACTTC.

The chain employs TRBV27 and TRBJ1-2; D perhaps matches TRBD1 (5 bases). Germline CDR1 MNHEY, CDR2 SMNVEV (reference sequence). Between the trimmed V and J ends, which lost 3 bases and 2 bases, there was a span of 7 bases. There are 13 residues in the CDR3. The CDR3 DNA reads as TGTGCCAGCAGTTTGGGGCGGAACTATGGCTACACCTTC. Amino acids: CASSLGRNYGYTF.

The rearrangement links TRBV11-1 to TRBJ2-7; D is ambiguous. V was trimmed by 4 bases and J by 0 bases, leaving 7 bases between them. CDR3 length: 13 amino acids. Looked up from germline, CDR1 is SGHAT and CDR2 is FQDESV (reference sequence). The CDR3 spells CASSWAVSYEQYF. CDR3 nucleotides: TGTGCCAGCAGCTGGGCGGTCTCCTACGAGCAGTACTTC.

The chain has TRBV5-1 and TRBJ2-3, with 12 bases matching TRBD2. Trimming at V came to 4 bases and at J to 4 bases, leaving 7 bases not matched to a gene. Germline CDR1 and CDR2: SGHRS and YFSETQ. The CDR3 runs 16 residues. Written as DNA, the CDR3 is TGCGCCAGCAGCGCTGGACTAGCGGGAAATGCAGATACGCAGTATTTT. Its protein product is CASSAGLAGNADTQYF.

The CDR3 reads CASSTPTGFGYTF. The DNA for the CDR3 is TGTGCCAGCAGCACACCGACAGGGTTTGGCTACACCTTC. The chain is built from TRBV5-3 and TRBJ1-2, with 7 bases matching TRBD1. TRBV5-3 is placed among ORFs of uncertain function. V gave up 8 bases and J gave up 7 bases; unmatched junction bases: 11. The CDR3 totals 13 residues.

The chain carries TRBV4-3 and TRBJ2-7, with TRBD1 matching 8 bases. This CDR3 has 15 amino acids. The V and J ends lost 1 base and 6 bases, in that order; junction bases with no gene match: 8. Germline V gives CDR1 LGHNA, CDR2 YSLEER. The CDR3 region has the DNA TGCGCCAGCAGCCAAGTTCCAGGGGGCACGCGCGAGCAGTACTTC. As protein: CASSQVPGGTREQYF.

The table lists this clone with a few counts. The chain has TRBV7-6 and TRBJ1-2; TRBD1 matches at 7 bases. This CDR3 comprises 15 residues. Per germline, CDR1 SGHVS and CDR2 FNYEAQ. After removal of 2 bases from V and 5 bases from J, the junction contained 8 bases not matched to a gene. CDR3 DNA sequence: TGTGCCAGCAGCTTAAAGCCGGGACAGCTATATGGCTACACCTTC. The encoded protein is CASSLKPGQLYGYTF.

The chain uses TRBV30 and TRBJ1-5; no clear D. Trimming took 6 bases from V and 0 from J, leaving 9 bases between them. Per germline, CDR1 GTSNPN and CDR2 SVGIG (reference sequence). This CDR3 comprises 13 residues. The CDR3 sequence is CACSPISNQPQHF. The DNA for the CDR3 is TGTGCCTGTAGCCCCATTAGCAATCAGCCCCAGCATTTT.

The V and J genes are TRBV25-1 and TRBJ1-2; perhaps TRBD1 as D (5 bases). Between the trimmed V and J ends, which lost 4 bases and 4 bases, there was a span of 22 bases. The CDR3 is 17 amino acids. The germline CDR1 and CDR2 sequences are MGHDK and SYGVNS. Here the CDR3 DNA reads TGTGCCAGCAGTGGTTCCACGGGACTGGGAAAGACCTATGGCTACACCTTC. Its protein product is CASSGSTGLGKTYGYTF.

V and J are TRBV21-1 and TRBJ2-7; the table names TRBD1, a call not compared with the DNA. TRBV21-1 is listed as a pseudogene. This CDR3 is built from 14 residues. The CDR3 nucleotides read TGTGCCAGCAGCAACAGACAGGGATGCTACGAGCAGTACTTC. Residues: CASSNRQGCYEQYF.

V and J are TRBV4-1 and TRBJ1-1; D remains unclear. There are 15 residues in the CDR3. Germline assignment: CDR1 MGHRA and CDR2 YSYEKL. The ends were cut back, 3 bases at V and 4 bases at J, with 15 bases in the middle. The CDR3 nucleotides are TGCGCCAGCAGCCAGGTCTCGGGAGTCGGCACTGAAGCTTTCTTT. This sequence encodes CASSQVSGVGTEAFF.

This clone was detected only a few times. The rearrangement joins TRBV7-9 to TRBJ1-2; maybe TRBD1 (5 bases). The CDR3 sequence is 14 residues long. The germline V gene encodes CDR1 SEHNR and CDR2 FQNEAQ (reference sequence). V dropped 8 bases and J dropped 8 bases, with 21 bases sitting between them. The CDR3 bases are TGTGCCAGCTCCGGGACGGAGCATCAACTAGGCTACACCTTC. As protein: CASSGTEHQLGYTF.

This clone was observed a few times. The rearrangement uses TRBV9 and TRBJ2-7; D gene ambiguous. Germline V gene data show CDR1 as SGDLS and CDR2 as YYNGEE. The CDR3 consists of 10 residues. The germline V and J ends were trimmed by 7 bases and 7 bases, with 9 bases remaining between them. The CDR3 loop is CASAAWEQYF. The CDR3 region has the DNA TGTGCCAGCGCGGCCTGGGAGCAGTACTTC.

This chain joins TRBV7-2 and TRBJ1-1; 7 bases map to TRBD1. CDR1 and CDR2 from the germline V gene are SGHTA and FQGNSA. The V and J ends lost 4 bases and 6 bases, in that order; junction bases with no gene match: 5. This CDR3 has 13 residues. CDR3 DNA sequence: TGTGCCAGCAGCTATACAGGGGAAGCTGAAGCTTTCTTT. This sequence encodes CASSYTGEAEAFF.

The chain employs TRBV18 and TRBJ1-2, with D maybe TRBD1 (5 bases). V was clipped by 4 bases and J by 7 bases, with 16 bases between them. Germline CDR1 and CDR2: KGHSH and LQKENI. CDR3 length: 14 amino acids. DNA of the CDR3: TGTGCCAGCTCACGAAGAGCAGGGTTCTCTGGCTACACCTTC. It translates to CASSRRAGFSGYTF.

This CDR3 reads CASSPKPGHSFGYTF. The CDR3 nucleotides read TGTGCCAGCAGCCCCAAGCCGGGTCACTCGTTCGGCTACACCTTC. V usage is TRBV6-5 and J usage is TRBJ1-2; D call uncertain. The germline V gene encodes CDR1 MNHEY and CDR2 SVGAGI. Trimming cost V 6 bases and J 8 bases, with 22 bases left between them. The CDR3 contains 15 residues.

V gene TRBV14 combines with J gene TRBJ2-3; D unclear. CDR3 length: 17 amino acids. The V and J ends lost 1 base and 14 bases respectively, with 28 bases between them. Looked up from germline, CDR1 is SGHDN and CDR2 is FVKESK. CDR3 protein: CASSQVPVRYTDTDRYF. DNA of the CDR3: TGTGCCAGCAGCCAAGTCCCAGTTCGATACACAGATACGGATAGGTATTTT.

The V gene is TRBV2, the J gene TRBJ2-7, with unresolved D. The germline V and J ends were trimmed by 8 bases and 1 base, with 15 bases remaining between them. The CDR3 contains 14 residues. Germline CDR1 SNHLY, CDR2 FYNNEI. Written as DNA, the CDR3 is TGTGCCAGCCGCCGCAGCTACACTTCCTACGAGCAGTACTTC. Translated, it gives CASRRSYTSYEQYF.

The chain combines TRBV6-5 with TRBJ2-7, with TRBD2 as a possible D gene (5 bases). Trimming took off 5 bases at V and 3 bases at J, with 11 bases between the two ends. Germline lookup yields CDR1 MNHEY and CDR2 SVGAGI. The CDR3 is 13 residues long. The CDR3 reads CASSEEGHYEQYF. In nucleotides, the CDR3 is TGTGCCAGCAGTGAAGAGGGTCACTACGAGCAGTACTTC.

DNA for the CDR3: TGTGCCAGCAGTTACCGTACCTCGCAAGACAGGGCTGAGCAGTTCTTC. Translating gives CASSYRTSQDRAEQFF. The V call is TRBV6-5, the J call TRBJ2-1, with 7 positions matching TRBD1. Germline V gene data show CDR1 as MNHEY and CDR2 as SVGAGI. Trimming removed 2 bases from V and 9 bases from J; junction bases left unmatched: 13. CDR3 size: 16 residues.

The rearrangement uses TRBV9 and TRBJ2-7; D might be TRBD2 (6 bases). V was trimmed by 4 bases and J by 4 bases, leaving 18 bases between them. Germline V CDR1 and CDR2: SGDLS, YYNGEE. The CDR3 runs 15 residues. CDR3 in DNA: TGTGCCAGCAGCCTGACCCCAGGGACTCTGTACGAGCAGTACTTC. This encodes CASSLTPGTLYEQYF.

In the case of this clone: A read error is likely, as this CDR3 ends without the conserved phenylalanine or tryptophan. This rearrangement joins TRBV28 to TRBJ2-6, with 8 nucleotides matching TRBD1. The CDR3 consists of 23 residues. With V trimmed by 3 bases and J by 0 bases, 22 bases remained unmatched. The germline V gene encodes CDR1 MDHEN and CDR2 SYDVKM. The CDR3 reads CASSLRIPYRDRLTDSGANVLTI. The CDR3 coding sequence is TGTGCCAGCAGTTTGAGGATACCTTACCGGGACAGGCTTACTGACTCTGGGGCCAACGTCCTGACTATC.

CDR3 loop: CASQGGLYEQYF. DNA of the CDR3: TGTGCCAGCCAGGGGGGGCTCTACGAGCAGTACTTC. The V gene is TRBV25-1, the J gene TRBJ2-7, with D perhaps being TRBD1 or TRBD2 (7 bases each). The V gene's germline CDR1 is MGHDK and CDR2 SYGVNS. The CDR3 has 12 amino acids. V gave up 8 bases and J gave up 3 bases, with 11 bases separating them.

In this sample, this clone turned up a few times. The chain is built from TRBV4-2 and TRBJ1-1; D is uncertain. The germline V gene has CDR1 LGHNA and CDR2 YNFKEQ. The CDR3 has 14 residues. With 5 bases removed from V and 1 base from J, the gap between germline ends came to 11 bases. The CDR3 spells CASSGGGRNTEAFF. In DNA, the CDR3 is TGTGCCAGCAGCGGAGGAGGGAGGAACACTGAAGCTTTCTTT.